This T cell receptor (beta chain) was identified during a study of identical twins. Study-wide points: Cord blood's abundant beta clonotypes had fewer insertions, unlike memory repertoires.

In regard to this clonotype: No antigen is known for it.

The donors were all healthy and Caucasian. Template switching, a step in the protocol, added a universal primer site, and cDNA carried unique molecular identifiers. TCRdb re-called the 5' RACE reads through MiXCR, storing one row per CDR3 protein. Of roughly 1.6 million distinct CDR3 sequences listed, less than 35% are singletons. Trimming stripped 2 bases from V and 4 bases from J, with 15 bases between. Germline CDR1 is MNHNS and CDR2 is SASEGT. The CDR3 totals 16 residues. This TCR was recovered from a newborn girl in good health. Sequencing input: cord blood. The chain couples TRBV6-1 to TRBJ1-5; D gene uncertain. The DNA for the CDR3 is TGTGCCAGCAGTGAACAGGAGTGGGCCAGTAATCAGCCCCAGCATTTT. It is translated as CASSEQEWASNQPQHF.